This T cell receptor (beta chain) was profiled in a study of shared clonotypes between healthy human individuals. Turning to this clone: Its antigen is not known.

It was into CD45RA+ naive and CD45RA-negative memory subsets that the CD4+ cells were split. The trim removed 6 bases at V and 2 bases at J, leaving 7 bases unmatched. The germline gives CDR1 LNHDA, CDR2 SQIVND (reference sequence). The CDR3 is 15 amino acids. Some 32,000 T cell genomes, or about 190 ng DNA, went into the sorted-subset replicate PCRs. Data came from immunoSEQ multiplex PCR; TCRdb stores just in-frame clones and leaves some out. The sample includes just over 2,000,000 clones, 90% to 95% of them seen just once. Study observations and caveats: Relative to their counterparts shared across all four donors, non-shared clonotypes exhibited diminished generation probabilities. Sequencing depth was expected to influence donor clonotype sharing.

This sequence originates from a man younger than 35 in good health. Material: naive CD4+ T cells sorted from blood. The subset was: CD45RA+ positively selected. This sequence joins TRBV19 and TRBJ2-3; 8 nucleotides agree with TRBD2. The CDR3 region is CASSSGTRATDTQYF. CDR3 sequence (DNA): TGTGCCAGTAGCTCCGGGACTAGGGCCACAGATACGCAGTATTTT.